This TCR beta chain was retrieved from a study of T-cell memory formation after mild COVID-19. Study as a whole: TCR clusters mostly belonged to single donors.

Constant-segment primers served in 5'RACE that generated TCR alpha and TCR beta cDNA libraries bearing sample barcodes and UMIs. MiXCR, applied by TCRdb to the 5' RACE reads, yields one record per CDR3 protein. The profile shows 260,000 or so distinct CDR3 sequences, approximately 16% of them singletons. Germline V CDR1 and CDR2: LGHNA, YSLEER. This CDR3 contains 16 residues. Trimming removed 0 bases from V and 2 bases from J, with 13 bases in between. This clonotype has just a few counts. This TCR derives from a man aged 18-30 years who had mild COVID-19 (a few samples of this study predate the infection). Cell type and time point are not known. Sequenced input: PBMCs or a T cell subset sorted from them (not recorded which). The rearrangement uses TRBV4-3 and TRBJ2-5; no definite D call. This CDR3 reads CASSQDGSGRQETQYF. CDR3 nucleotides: TGCGCCAGCAGCCAAGATGGGTCGGGTCGTCAAGAGACCCAGTACTTC.